This paragraph reports one T cell receptor beta chain. The target antigen is unknown. The method was immunoSEQ multiplex PCR; TCRdb's version includes in-frame clones alone and lacks a portion of them. The sample has 65,000 to 90,000 clones, 95% seen once. The sample is drawn from a study of human thymus T cells. Study findings and constraints: Related research described strongly overlapping thymic repertoires in unrelated people.

The CDR3 is 17 residues long. V gave up 1 base and J gave up 2 bases; unmatched junction bases: 4. The germline CDR1 and CDR2 sequences are SEHNR and FQNEAQ (reference sequence). Thymus tissue for the work was resected from patients undergoing corrective heart surgery. The rearrangement links TRBV7-9 to TRBJ2-7, with 14 bases that match TRBD2. The source material was thymus tissue. The origin of this receptor is a girl in the first two years of life with a congenital heart defect but otherwise immunologically healthy. The CDR3: CASSLGGTSGRTYEQYF. CDR3 bases: TGTGCCAGCAGCTTAGGGGGGACTAGCGGGAGAACCTACGAGCAGTACTTC. Combining the CDR3 with reference TRBV7-9 and TRBJ2-7 gives the whole variable domain DTGVSQNPRHKITKRGQNVTFRCDPISEHNRLYWYRQTLGQGPEFLTYFQNEAQLEKSRLLSDRFSAERPKGSFSTLEIQRTEQGDSAMYLCASSLGGTSGRTYEQYFGPGTRLTVT.